This TCR beta chain was found in a study of shared T cell receptors in the human thymus. This CDR3 is built from 14 residues. V dropped 6 bases and J dropped 0 bases, with 9 bases sitting between them. Germline CDR1 and CDR2: MNHEY and SMNVEV (reference sequence). Clones were sequenced by immunoSEQ multiplex PCR, and TCRdb holds only the in-frame ones, with some missing. In the table there are 550,000 to 800,000 clones, around 85% of which are singletons. These same data were also listed under a study on human thymus T cells.

Sample: thymocytes. This TCR came from a girl under three years old with a congenital heart defect. The genes are TRBV27 and TRBJ1-5, with D unclear. This chain's CDR3 is CASSTQDSNQPQHF. The CDR3 nucleotides are TGTGCCAGCAGCACCCAGGATAGCAATCAGCCCCAGCATTTT.